This TCR beta chain derives from a study of T cells after yellow fever vaccination. Study background: It was SMART-Seq v4 Ultra Low Input that prepared the fractions with low cell numbers.

In its sample, this clonotype was seen many times. Its antigen is still unknown. The CDR3 length is 13 residues. The V segment lost 6 bases and the J segment 4 bases; nucleotides outside the gene matches: 4. The germline V gene has CDR1 SNHLY and CDR2 FYNNEI. Universal primer sites and UMIs were introduced during 5'RACE template-switching synthesis of TCR cDNA. From the 5' RACE reads, TCRdb called clonotypes with MiXCR, one entry per CDR3 protein. Of over 200,000 distinct CDR3 sequences in the sample, roughly 6.8% were seen once. Whole-study results and caveats: Relatively few clonotypes were ones that appeared in both CD4 and CD8 compartments. Subsequent booster samples again held most clones from primary vaccination (nearly 98% CD4, about 90% CD8).

The clonotype comes from a man aged 30 to 45 who received the YFV17D yellow fever vaccine. The chain recombines TRBV2 with TRBJ2-7; TRBD1 matches at 9 bases. The sample here was CD4+ T cells sorted from PBMCs, taken on the day of the yellow fever booster vaccination. In DNA, the CDR3 is TGTGCCAGCAGCGCGACAGGGGGTTACGAGCAGTACTTC. Translated: CASSATGGYEQYF.